Listed here are 19 T cell receptor beta chains from one sample, sequenced in a study of T cell repertoires in cytomegalovirus infection. TCRdb re-called the reads with MiXCR, one entry per CDR3 protein. The table includes around 300,000 distinct CDR3 sequences, over 7.5% detected once. Sequenced input: PBMCs. All receptors come from a human donor in good health (CMV status not recorded). Some clones in this sample may be carry-over from other donors' samples.

This clonotype has ten or more counts. The chain employs TRBV2 and TRBJ1-5; tentative D call: TRBD1 (5 bases). This CDR3 is 13 amino acids long. Per germline, CDR1 SNHLY and CDR2 FYNNEI. V lost 3 bases and J 7 bases, leaving 10 bases between the germline ends. CDR3 nucleotide sequence: TGTGCCAGCAGTGACCCAGGGACGCAGCCCCAGCATTTT. Protein: CASSDPGTQPQHF. Using reference TRBV2 and TRBJ1-5 for the parts outside the CDR3, the full variable domain is EPEVTQTPSHQVTQMGQEVILRCVPISNHLYFYWYRQILGQKVEFLVSFYNNEISEKSEIFDDQFSVERPDGSNFTLKIRSTKLEDSAMYFCASSDPGTQPQHFGDGTRLSIL.

This clonotype has a handful of counts. The V call is TRBV5-6, the J call TRBJ1-1; a possible D gene is TRBD1 (5 bases). Trimming removed 1 base at V and 7 bases at J, with 11 bases between. The germline V gene encodes CDR1 SGHDT and CDR2 YYEEEE. This CDR3 has 13 amino acids. The CDR3 bases are TGTGCCAGCAGCTTGCGAGGGGTGGGTGAAGCTTTCTTT. Protein sequence: CASSLRGVGEAFF.

This clonotype has only a few counts. V gene TRBV20-1 combines with J gene TRBJ1-5, with a possible D match to TRBD1 (5 bases). CDR3 size: 13 residues. Deletions cut 1 base from V and 4 bases from J, with 8 bases between. CDR1 DFQATT and CDR2 SNEGSKA come from the germline V gene (reference sequence). For the CDR3, the DNA is TGCAGTGCTAGAGGTGGGGCGAATCAGCCCCAGCATTTT. Residues: CSARGGANQPQHF.

This clonotype has just a few counts. This sequence joins TRBV7-9 and TRBJ1-2; D gene ambiguous. The CDR3 totals 15 residues. Germline V gives CDR1 SEHNR, CDR2 FQNEAQ (reference sequence). Trimming shortened V by 3 bases and J by 5 bases, and 16 bases separated the two germline ends. DNA of the CDR3: TGTGCCAGCAGCTTCTTAGGTGGGGTTGAGTATGGCTACACCTTC. This encodes CASSFLGGVEYGYTF.

V is TRBV6-5 and J is TRBJ2-5; D is unresolved. The CDR3 length is 15 residues. Per the germline V gene, CDR1 is MNHEY and CDR2 is SVGAGI. Trimming pared 0 bases from V and 7 bases from J, leaving 15 bases between. CDR3 in DNA: TGTGCCAGCAGTTACTCGAATTCTCGTGGATCGACCCAGTACTTC. This encodes CASSYSNSRGSTQYF.

V gene TRBV9 combines with J gene TRBJ2-7; D call uncertain. V was clipped by 5 bases and J by 6 bases, with 9 bases between them. The germline CDR1 and CDR2 sequences are SGDLS and YYNGEE. The CDR3 consists of 11 residues. The CDR3 DNA is TGTGCCAGCAGGCCCTTCGGCGAGCAGTACTTC. Amino acids: CASRPFGEQYF.

This sequence joins TRBV20-1 and TRBJ2-7, with 9 bases lining up with TRBD2. The germline V gene encodes CDR1 DFQATT and CDR2 SNEGSKA (reference sequence). CDR3 length: 13 residues. With 5 bases clipped from V and 5 bases from J, the junction kept 7 bases outside the gene matches. This chain's CDR3 is CSAGGTSFHEQYF. CDR3 coding DNA: TGCAGTGCTGGGGGGACTAGCTTCCACGAGCAGTACTTC.

This clonotype was found many times. This chain uses TRBV7-2 with TRBJ2-7, with TRBD2 identical over 7 bases. CDR3 length: 12 amino acids. Germline CDR1 reads SGHTA; CDR2 reads FQGNSA. Unmatched junction bases numbered 3, after V lost 1 base and J lost 9 bases. The CDR3: CASSLGRGGQYF. The CDR3 DNA is TGTGCCAGCAGCTTAGGCCGCGGGGGGCAGTACTTC.

The rearrangement joins TRBV27 to TRBJ2-1; 10 nucleotides agree with TRBD2. Germline V CDR1 and CDR2: MNHEY, SMNVEV (reference sequence). The length of the CDR3 is 15 residues. With 2 bases clipped from V and 6 bases from J, the junction kept 4 bases outside the gene matches. Here the CDR3 reads CASSLAPSGGNEQFF. CDR3 bases: TGTGCCAGCAGTTTAGCCCCTAGCGGGGGCAATGAGCAGTTCTTC.

This clonotype was seen at least ten times. This chain links TRBV7-9 with TRBJ2-1; TRBD1 aligns across 7 bases. Germline CDR1 reads SEHNR; CDR2 reads FQNEAQ (reference sequence). This CDR3 spans 14 amino acids. V shed 4 bases and J 5 bases; nucleotides not matched to a gene: 5. The CDR3 reads CASSSPTGDNEQFF. The CDR3 DNA follows: TGTGCCAGCAGCTCCCCTACAGGGGACAATGAGCAGTTCTTC.

This clonotype was seen a few times. This rearrangement joins TRBV4-1 to TRBJ2-1; 8 bases line up with TRBD2. Germline trimming cut 7 bases from V and 0 bases from J; bases unmatched to any gene: 8. This CDR3 comprises 16 residues. The germline V gene encodes CDR1 MGHRA and CDR2 YSYEKL. The DNA of the CDR3 is TGCGCCAGCACTCTAGCGGGTCCGAGCTCCTACAATGAGCAGTTCTTC. Protein sequence: CASTLAGPSSYNEQFF.

For the CDR3, the DNA is TGTGCCAGCTCACTAAATACAGGGGCAGAGACCCAGTACTTC. Its protein is CASSLNTGAETQYF. The chain has TRBV18 and TRBJ2-5; 7 bases align to TRBD1. This CDR3 region has 14 residues. In germline, CDR1 is KGHSH, CDR2 LQKENI. Unmatched junction bases numbered 6, after V lost 4 bases and J lost 4 bases.

This clonotype was seen at least ten times. V is TRBV12-3 or TRBV12-4 and J is TRBJ2-3, with 9 bases matching TRBD2. V shed 8 bases, J shed 2 bases, and the junction held 5 bases outside the gene matches. The CDR3 is 14 amino acids. Here the CDR3 reads CASRSGGNTDTQYF. CDR3 DNA sequence: TGTGCCAGCCGGAGCGGGGGGAACACAGATACGCAGTATTTT.

This clonotype was detected only a few times. This chain uses TRBV3-1 with TRBJ2-1; 9 bases match TRBD2. The ends lost 0 bases at V and 9 bases at J; junction bases unmatched: 12. This CDR3 comprises 17 residues. CDR1 and CDR2 (germline): LGHDT, YNNKEL (reference sequence). DNA of the CDR3: TGTGCCAGCAGCCAAGAAGAATGGCGGGAGGGCCCCTGTGAGCAGTTCTTC. Translated: CASSQEEWREGPCEQFF.

The chain employs TRBV7-2 and TRBJ2-5; D unresolved. Germline loops: CDR1 SGHTA, CDR2 FQGNSA. The length of the CDR3 is 14 residues. V lost 5 bases to trimming and J lost 4 bases, with 14 bases between them. For the CDR3, the DNA is TGTGCCAGCAGCACCAGGTGGCCTCGAGAGACCCAGTACTTC. Translating it yields CASSTRWPRETQYF.

This clonotype was counted a few times. The CDR3 bases are TGTGCCAGCAGTCCCGGGACGGTTAGCAATCAGCCCCAGCATTTT. Residues: CASSPGTVSNQPQHF. V gene TRBV2 combines with J gene TRBJ1-5, with D maybe TRBD1 (5 bases). V was trimmed by 5 bases and J by 0 bases, leaving 11 bases between them. CDR3 length equals 15 residues. Germline lookup yields CDR1 SNHLY and CDR2 FYNNEI.

This clonotype was counted only a few times. The genes are TRBV6-2 or TRBV6-3 and TRBJ2-3; D might be TRBD1 (6 bases). V lost 0 bases and J lost 2, with 12 bases in between. The CDR3 spans 16 residues. Germline values: CDR1 MNHEY, CDR2 SVGEGT. CDR3 nucleotides: TGTGCCAGCAGTTACTCGCCGGGACACAACACAGATACGCAGTATTTT. This gives the protein CASSYSPGHNTDTQYF.

This clonotype was seen many times. The chain joins TRBV12-3 or TRBV12-4 to TRBJ1-3, with D perhaps matching TRBD1 (5 bases). V was shortened by 1 base and J by 0 bases, with 13 bases between the two germline ends. CDR3 length: 17 residues. The CDR3 reads CASSLGRGAHSGNTIYF. In DNA, the CDR3 is TGTGCCAGCAGTTTAGGCCGCGGGGCCCACTCTGGAAACACCATATATTTT.

This clonotype was observed many times. The chain employs TRBV7-8 and TRBJ2-7; D might be TRBD2 (6 bases). CDR1 is SGHVS and CDR2 is FQNEAQ in the germline V gene. The CDR3 runs to 14 residues. V was shortened by 5 bases and J by 4 bases, with 15 bases between the two germline ends. CDR3 loop: CASSDGTVLYEQYF. CDR3 nucleotide sequence: TGTGCCAGCAGCGACGGGACTGTTCTATACGAGCAGTACTTC.